Listed below are T cell receptor beta chains from one sample, sequenced in a study of control samples from healthy donors and cancer patients. Some clones are missing from TCRdb's copy, which holds only in-frame ones; the method was immunoSEQ multiplex PCR. Of about 140,000 clones listed, less than 95% are singletons. The material sequenced was blood. The source of these receptors is a man younger than 30 in good health. CDR3s include the opening cysteine and the closing phenylalanine or tryptophan. The order of the fields is D gene, clone size, V gene, J gene, CDR3 DNA, CDR3 protein. D genes are given only for firm matches. Clone size, where shown, is once, few, many, or a class for clones that have expanded.

>TRBD1|.|TRBV2|TRBJ2-7
TGTGCCAGCAGTTGGAGTATCGGGACAGGGGGCTACGAGCAGTACTTC
CASSWSIGTGGYEQYF
>.|.|TRBV4-1|TRBJ2-7
TGCGCCAGCAGTATCCAGGTGGCAGGGGAGTCCTACGAGCAGTACTTC
CASSIQVAGESYEQYF
>.|.|TRBV24-1|TRBJ1-2
TGTGCCACCAGTGAAGGGACTACCTATGGCTACACCTTC
CATSEGTTYGYTF
>.|.|TRBV12-2|TRBJ2-3
TGTGCAAGTGGTACGCAGTATTTT
CASGTQYF
>.|.|TRBV11-2|TRBJ2-2
TGTGCCAGCAGCTTAGGGTTTCGTCTGAACACCGGGGAGCTGTTTTTT
CASSLGFRLNTGELFF
>TRBD1|.|TRBV19|TRBJ1-5
TGTGCCAGTAGTATTTGGGACAGCCTTAGCAATCAGCCCCAGCATTTT
CASSIWDSLSNQPQHF
>.|.|TRBV5-1|TRBJ2-3
TGCGCCAGCAGCTTGGGAACCGTTTCAGTAGATACGCAGTATTTT
CASSLGTVSVDTQYF
>.|.|TRBV19|TRBJ2-7
TGTGCCAGTAGAATGACAGGAGTCCACGAGCAGTACTTC
CASRMTGVHEQYF
>.|.|TRBV7-8|TRBJ1-1
TGTGCCAGCAGCTCCACAACCCTGAACACTGAAGCTTTCTTT
CASSSTTLNTEAFF
>.|once|TRBV6-2/TRBV6-3|TRBJ1-4
TGTGCCAGCAGTACCAATCCCGAGGGCGAAAAACTGTTTTTT
CASSTNPEGEKLFF
>.|.|TRBV3-1/TRBV3-2|TRBJ2-7
TGTGCCAGCAGCCAAGTTCGGGACGAGCAGTACTTC
CASSQVRDEQYF
>.|.|TRBV6-5|TRBJ1-3
TGTGCCAGTTTGACACCTTCTGGAAACACCATATATTTT
CASLTPSGNTIYF
>TRBD2|.|TRBV5-1|TRBJ2-5
TGCGCCAGCAGCTTGACGCCTAGCGGGGGGGCCCCACAAGAGACCCAGTACTTC
CASSLTPSGGAPQETQYF
>TRBD2|.|TRBV7-9|TRBJ2-3
TGTGCCAGCAGCGAAGCGGGGGTTGCCACAGATACGCAGTATTTT
CASSEAGVATDTQYF
>TRBD2|.|TRBV10-3|TRBJ2-3
TGTGCCATCAGTGAGTCGGTGGTAGCGGGGGGGACAGATACGCAGTATTTT
CAISESVVAGGTDTQYF
>TRBD1|.|TRBV7-9|TRBJ2-1
TGTGCCAGCAGCCTCCGGGACAGGGGGGCACATGAGCAGTTCTTC
CASSLRDRGAHEQFF
>TRBD1|.|TRBV30|TRBJ2-2
TGTGCCTGGACCCTGGGACAGGGGGGGTTCGGGGAGCTGTTTTTT
CAWTLGQGGFGELFF
>.|.|TRBV15|TRBJ1-6
TGTGCCACCAGCCCCGGGGTGGTCGATAATTCACCCCTCCACTTT
CATSPGVVDNSPLHF
>TRBD2|.|TRBV5-1|TRBJ2-2
TGCGCCAGCAGCTTGGGGCTAGCGGGGCTAAGCACCGGGGAGCTGTTTTTT
CASSLGLAGLSTGELFF
>.|.|TRBV11-3|TRBJ1-1
TGTGCCAGCAGCCCTTTTGGGGCCAGCACTGAAGCTTTCTTT
CASSPFGASTEAFF